Shown below are 11 T cell receptor beta chains from a single sample sequenced in a study of CD8+CD57+ T cells in acquired aplastic anemia. Patients sequenced had flow cytometry evidence of CD8+CD57+ cell expansion. TCR beta VDJ and CDR3 profiling used genomic DNA as template. MiXCR, applied by TCRdb to the reads, yields one record per CDR3 protein. The table has 160,000 or so distinct CDR3 sequences, under 55% seen once. Sequencing was performed on sorted CD4+, CD8+, or CD8+CD57+ T cells (not recorded which) from PBMCs. These receptors originate from a human donor with aplastic anemia.

V gene TRBV14 combines with J gene TRBJ2-1; 8 bases align to TRBD2. Germline CDR1 reads SGHDN; CDR2 reads FVKESK. V lost 4 bases to trimming and J lost 8 bases; unmatched junction nucleotides: 1. The CDR3 spans 12 residues. CDR3 in amino acids: CASSRLAYEQFF. CDR3 nucleotide sequence: TGTGCCAGCAGCCGACTAGCGTATGAGCAGTTCTTC.

This clonotype has just one count. This may stem from a read error, because a much larger clone lies one nucleotide away. As the CDR3 is not closed by the conserved phenylalanine or tryptophan, this likely results from a read error. This chain links TRBV25-1 with TRBJ2-3; unclear D gene. Germline V lookup: CDR1 MGHDK, CDR2 SYGVNS. This CDR3 has 8 amino acids. V was pared by 9 bases and J by 11 bases, with 6 bases between. CDR3 in DNA: TGTGCCAGTCTGCGGCAGTATCTT. Encoded protein: CASLRQYL.

On this clonotype itself: A much larger clonotype is one base distant, so this may be a read error. This sequence joins TRBV7-2 and TRBJ1-5; TRBD1 is a possible D gene (5 bases). The germline CDR1 and CDR2 sequences are SGHTA and FQGNSA. This CDR3 region has 15 residues. V dropped 0 bases and J dropped 5 bases, with 11 bases sitting between them. The CDR3 sequence is CASSLASQGDQPQHF. In DNA, the CDR3 is TGTGCCAGCAGCTTAGCTTCCCAGGGTGATCAGCCCCAGCATTTT.

The rearrangement joins TRBV7-3 to TRBJ2-1, with TRBD1 identical over 9 bases. This CDR3 has 15 residues. Per germline, CDR1 SGHTA and CDR2 FQGTGA. V shed 1 base, J shed 6 bases, and the junction held 4 bases outside the gene matches. In DNA, the CDR3 is TGTGCCAGCAGCTTAAGGGACAGGGTCACCAATGAGCAGTTCTTC. Translation: CASSLRDRVTNEQFF.

At least ten counts were recorded for this clonotype. V and J are TRBV11-2 and TRBJ2-2; D call uncertain. The CDR3 consists of 16 residues. V lost 1 base and J lost 4, with 13 bases in between. CDR1 is SGHAT, CDR2 FQNNGV, per germline. The CDR3 nucleotides are TGTGCCAGCAGCTTAGTTGTCTGGTCGAGCACCGGGGAGCTGTTTTTT. Its translation is CASSLVVWSSTGELFF. Full variable domain (outside the CDR3, taken from reference TRBV11-2 and TRBJ2-2): EAGVAQSPRYKIIEKRQSVAFWCNPISGHATLYWYQQILGQGPKLLIQFQNNGVVDDSQLPKDRFSAERLKGVDSTLKIQPAKLEDSAVYLCASSLVVWSSTGELFFGEGSRLTVL.

A note on this clonotype: A read error may produce the germline difference seen at one junction end. The chain has TRBV20-1 and TRBJ2-2, with a tentative D call TRBD1 (5 bases). Per the germline V gene, CDR1 is DFQATT and CDR2 is SNEGSKA (reference sequence). The CDR3 covers 16 residues. CDR3 nucleotides: TGCGGTGCTGTAAGTAACAGGAGACCGGACACCGGGGAGCTGTTTTTT. It specifies CGAVSNRRPDTGELFF.

This rearrangement joins TRBV29-1 to TRBJ2-1; D not certain. Deletions cut 6 bases from V and 0 bases from J, with 12 bases between. Per germline, CDR1 SQVTM and CDR2 ANQGSEA. The CDR3 totals 14 residues. The CDR3 spells CSVAGAISYNEQFF. CDR3 in DNA: TGCAGCGTGGCCGGTGCCATCTCCTACAATGAGCAGTTCTTC.

This clonotype was recorded many times. V gene TRBV6-4 combines with J gene TRBJ2-7; 7 bases fit TRBD2. V lost 2 bases to trimming and J lost 0 bases; unmatched junction nucleotides: 7. This CDR3 has 16 residues. Germline V gene sequence: CDR1 MRHNA, CDR2 SNTAGT. This chain's CDR3 is CASSDPPAGRSYEQYF. Written as DNA, the CDR3 is TGTGCCAGCAGTGACCCCCCAGCGGGGCGCTCCTACGAGCAGTACTTC.

This clonotype was seen a few times. The gene calls are TRBV7-2 and TRBJ2-7, with D perhaps matching TRBD1 (6 bases). The CDR3 is made up of 14 amino acids. V shed 8 bases and J shed 5 bases, with 19 bases lying between them. Germline V CDR1 and CDR2: SGHTA, FQGNSA. CDR3 nucleotides: TGTGCCAGCCGTCACCCCAGGGGAAACGACGAGCAGTACTTC. Amino acid sequence: CASRHPRGNDEQYF.

The sample holds a few counts of this clonotype. V gene TRBV19 combines with J gene TRBJ1-2, with a weak D call TRBD1 (6 bases). CDR1 and CDR2 from the germline V gene are LNHDA and SQIVND (reference sequence). The germline V and J ends were trimmed by 7 bases and 10 bases, with 19 bases remaining between them. The CDR3 runs 13 residues. In nucleotides, the CDR3 is TGTGCCAGTACCCCACCCAGGACAGACCTCTACACCTTC. Residues: CASTPPRTDLYTF.

The CDR3 loop reads CASNRDAGTDTQYF. Here the CDR3 DNA reads TGTGCCAGCAACCGGGACGCCGGCACAGATACGCAGTATTTT. V is TRBV6-2 or TRBV6-3 and J is TRBJ2-3; D assignment may be TRBD1 or TRBD2 (5 bases each). V shed 7 bases and J shed 1 base, with 12 bases lying between them. This CDR3 spans 14 amino acids. Germline CDR1 and CDR2: MNHEY and SVGEGT.